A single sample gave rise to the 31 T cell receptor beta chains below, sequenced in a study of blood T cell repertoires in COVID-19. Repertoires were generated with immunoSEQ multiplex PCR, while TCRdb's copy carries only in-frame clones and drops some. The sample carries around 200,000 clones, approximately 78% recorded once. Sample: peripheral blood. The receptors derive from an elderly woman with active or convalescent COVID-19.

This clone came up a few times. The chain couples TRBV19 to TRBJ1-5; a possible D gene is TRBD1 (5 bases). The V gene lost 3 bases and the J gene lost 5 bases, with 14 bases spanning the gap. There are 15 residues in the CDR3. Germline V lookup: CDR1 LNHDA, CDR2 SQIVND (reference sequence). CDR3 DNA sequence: TGTGCCAGTAGTATTTTGGCAGGGTTATATCAGCCCCAGCATTTT. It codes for CASSILAGLYQPQHF.

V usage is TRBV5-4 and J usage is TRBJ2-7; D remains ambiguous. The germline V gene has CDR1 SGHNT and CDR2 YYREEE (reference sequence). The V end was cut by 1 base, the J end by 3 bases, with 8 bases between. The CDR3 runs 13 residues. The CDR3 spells CASSLYGGYEQYF. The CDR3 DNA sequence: TGTGCCAGCAGCTTGTATGGCGGCTACGAGCAGTACTTC.

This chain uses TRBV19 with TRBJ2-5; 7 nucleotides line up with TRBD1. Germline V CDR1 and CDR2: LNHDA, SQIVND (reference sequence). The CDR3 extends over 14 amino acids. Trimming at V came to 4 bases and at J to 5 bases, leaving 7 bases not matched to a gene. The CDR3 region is CASSTTGLWETQYF. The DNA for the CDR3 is TGTGCCAGTAGTACGACAGGGCTGTGGGAGACCCAGTACTTC.

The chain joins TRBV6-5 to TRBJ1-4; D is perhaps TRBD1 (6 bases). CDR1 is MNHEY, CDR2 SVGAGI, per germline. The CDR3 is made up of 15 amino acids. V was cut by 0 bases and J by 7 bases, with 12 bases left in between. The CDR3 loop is CASSYSGTRTEKLFF. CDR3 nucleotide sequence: TGTGCCAGCAGTTACTCGGGGACAAGAACTGAAAAACTGTTTTTT.

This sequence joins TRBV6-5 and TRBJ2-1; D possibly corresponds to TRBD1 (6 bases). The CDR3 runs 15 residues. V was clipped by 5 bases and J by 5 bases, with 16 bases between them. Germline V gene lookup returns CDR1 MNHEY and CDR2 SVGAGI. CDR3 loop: CASSPKGRGNNEQFF. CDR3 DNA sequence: TGTGCCAGCAGTCCTAAGGGCAGGGGCAACAATGAGCAGTTCTTC.

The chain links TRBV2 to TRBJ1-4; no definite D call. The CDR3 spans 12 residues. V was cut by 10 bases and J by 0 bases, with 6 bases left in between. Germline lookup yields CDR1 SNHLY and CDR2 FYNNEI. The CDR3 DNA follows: TGTGCCAATCGCGCAACTAATGAAAAACTGTTTTTT. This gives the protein CANRATNEKLFF.

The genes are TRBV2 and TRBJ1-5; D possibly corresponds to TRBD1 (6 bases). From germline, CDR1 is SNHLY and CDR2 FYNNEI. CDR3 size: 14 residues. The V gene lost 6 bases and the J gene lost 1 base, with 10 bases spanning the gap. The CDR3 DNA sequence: TGTGCCAGCAGATTCGACAGGAGCAATCAGCCCCAGCATTTT. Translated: CASRFDRSNQPQHF.

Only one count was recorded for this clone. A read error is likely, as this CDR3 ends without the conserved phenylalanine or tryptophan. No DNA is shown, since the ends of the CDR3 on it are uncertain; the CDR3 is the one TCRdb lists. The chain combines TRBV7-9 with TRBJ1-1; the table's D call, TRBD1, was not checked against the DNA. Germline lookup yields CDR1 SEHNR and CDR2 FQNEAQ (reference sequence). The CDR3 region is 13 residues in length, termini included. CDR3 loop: CASSSTGGPLTDL.

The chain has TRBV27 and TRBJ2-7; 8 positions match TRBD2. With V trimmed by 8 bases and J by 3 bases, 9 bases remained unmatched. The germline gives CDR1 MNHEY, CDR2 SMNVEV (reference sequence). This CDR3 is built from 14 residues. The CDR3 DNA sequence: TGTGCCAGCCGCCGGGGGGGAGGTATCTACGAGCAGTACTTC. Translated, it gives CASRRGGGIYEQYF.

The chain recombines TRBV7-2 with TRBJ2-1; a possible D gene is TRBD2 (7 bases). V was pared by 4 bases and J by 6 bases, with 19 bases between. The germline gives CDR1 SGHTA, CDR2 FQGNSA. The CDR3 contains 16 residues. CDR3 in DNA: TGTGCCAGCAGCTATCTGGCGGCGGGGGCGGGCAATGAGCAGTTCTTC. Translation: CASSYLAAGAGNEQFF.

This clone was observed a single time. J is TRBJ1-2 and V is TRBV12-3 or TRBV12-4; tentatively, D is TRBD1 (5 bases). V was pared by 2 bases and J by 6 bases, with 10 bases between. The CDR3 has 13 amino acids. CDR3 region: CASSLSGHNGYTF. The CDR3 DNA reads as TGTGCCAGCAGTTTATCCGGACATAATGGCTACACCTTC.

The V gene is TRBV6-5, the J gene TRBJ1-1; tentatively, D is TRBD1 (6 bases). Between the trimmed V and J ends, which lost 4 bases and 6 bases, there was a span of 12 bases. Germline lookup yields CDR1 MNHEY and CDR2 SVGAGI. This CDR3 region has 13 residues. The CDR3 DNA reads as TGTGCCAGCAGTTCAGGGGTCGTCTCTGAAGCTTTCTTT. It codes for CASSSGVVSEAFF.

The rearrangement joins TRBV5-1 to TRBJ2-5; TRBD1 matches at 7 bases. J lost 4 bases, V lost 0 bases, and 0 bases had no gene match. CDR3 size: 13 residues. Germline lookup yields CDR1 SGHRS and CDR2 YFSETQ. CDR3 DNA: TGCGCCAGCAGCTTGGGACAGGGAGAGACCCAGTACTTC. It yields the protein CASSLGQGETQYF.

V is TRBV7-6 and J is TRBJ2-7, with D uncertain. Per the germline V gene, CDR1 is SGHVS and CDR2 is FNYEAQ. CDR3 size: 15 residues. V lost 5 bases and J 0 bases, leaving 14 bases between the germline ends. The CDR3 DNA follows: TGTGCCAGCAGCCCCCTCGGAGAGTACTCCTACGAGCAGTACTTC. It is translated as CASSPLGEYSYEQYF.

The CDR3 spells CASSSINTEAFF. CDR3 coding DNA: TGTGCCAGCAGCTCCATCAACACTGAAGCTTTCTTT. The chain couples TRBV6-2 or TRBV6-3 to TRBJ1-1; D gene unclear. Trimming took off 6 bases at V and 2 bases at J, with 7 bases between the two ends. The CDR3 runs 12 residues. CDR1 and CDR2 (germline): MNHEY, SVGEGT.

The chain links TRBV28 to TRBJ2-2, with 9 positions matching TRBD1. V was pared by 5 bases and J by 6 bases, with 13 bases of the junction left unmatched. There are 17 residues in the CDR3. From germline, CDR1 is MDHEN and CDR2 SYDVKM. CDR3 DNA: TGTGCCAGCAGTCAGGTATCGGGACAGGGTAAAGCCGGGGAGCTGTTTTTT. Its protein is CASSQVSGQGKAGELFF.

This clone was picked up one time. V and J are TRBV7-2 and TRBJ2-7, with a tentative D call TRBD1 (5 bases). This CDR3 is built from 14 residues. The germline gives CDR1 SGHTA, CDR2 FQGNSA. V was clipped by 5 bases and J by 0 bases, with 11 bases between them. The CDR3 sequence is CASSRGANSYEQYF. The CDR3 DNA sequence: TGTGCCAGCAGCAGGGGCGCTAACTCCTACGAGCAGTACTTC.

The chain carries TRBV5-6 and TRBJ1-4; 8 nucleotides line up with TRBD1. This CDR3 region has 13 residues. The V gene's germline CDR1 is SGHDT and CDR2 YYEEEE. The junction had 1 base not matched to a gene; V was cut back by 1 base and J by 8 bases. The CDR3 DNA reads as TGTGCCAGCAGCTTGAGGACAGGGGAAAAACTGTTTTTT. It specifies CASSLRTGEKLFF.

The chain's CDR3 is CSVAGQDFQETQYF. The CDR3 DNA is TGCAGCGTTGCAGGACAGGATTTCCAAGAGACCCAGTACTTC. This chain joins TRBV29-1 and TRBJ2-5, with 7 bases that match TRBD1. V dropped 4 bases and J dropped 1; count of bases not matched to a gene: 6. Germline V lookup: CDR1 SQVTM, CDR2 ANQGSEA. The CDR3 is made up of 14 amino acids.

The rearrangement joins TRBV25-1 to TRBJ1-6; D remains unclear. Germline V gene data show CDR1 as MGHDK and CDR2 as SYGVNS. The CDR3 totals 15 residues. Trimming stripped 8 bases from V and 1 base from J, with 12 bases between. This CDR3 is CASATRQSYNSPLHF. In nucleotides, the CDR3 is TGTGCCAGCGCTACCAGGCAGTCCTATAATTCACCCCTCCACTTT.

The CDR3 here is CSVQRGSANEKLFF. CDR3 nucleotides: TGCAGCGTTCAAAGGGGCTCGGCTAATGAAAAACTGTTTTTT. This chain connects TRBV29-1 to TRBJ1-4; perhaps TRBD1 as D (5 bases). The CDR3 has 14 residues. CDR1 and CDR2 (germline): SQVTM, ANQGSEA. Trimming pared 5 bases from V and 3 bases from J, leaving 13 bases between.

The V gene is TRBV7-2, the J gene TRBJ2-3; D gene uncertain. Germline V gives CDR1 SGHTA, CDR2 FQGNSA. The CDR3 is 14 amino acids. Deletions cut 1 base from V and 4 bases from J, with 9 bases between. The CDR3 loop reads CASSLEQAADTQYF. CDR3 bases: TGTGCCAGCAGCTTAGAGCAGGCCGCAGATACGCAGTATTTT.

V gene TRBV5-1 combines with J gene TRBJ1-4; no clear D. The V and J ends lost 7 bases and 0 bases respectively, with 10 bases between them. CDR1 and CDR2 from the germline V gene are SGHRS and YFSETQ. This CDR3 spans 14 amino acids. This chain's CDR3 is CASSRGTTNEKLFF. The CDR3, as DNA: TGCGCCAGCTCCAGAGGTACAACTAATGAAAAACTGTTTTTT.

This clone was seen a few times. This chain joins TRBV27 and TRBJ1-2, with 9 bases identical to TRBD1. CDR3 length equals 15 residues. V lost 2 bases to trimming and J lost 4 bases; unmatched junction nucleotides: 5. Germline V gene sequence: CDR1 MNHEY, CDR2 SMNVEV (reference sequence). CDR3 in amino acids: CASSLDNRGLYGYTF. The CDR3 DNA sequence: TGTGCCAGCAGTTTAGATAACAGGGGGCTCTATGGCTACACCTTC.

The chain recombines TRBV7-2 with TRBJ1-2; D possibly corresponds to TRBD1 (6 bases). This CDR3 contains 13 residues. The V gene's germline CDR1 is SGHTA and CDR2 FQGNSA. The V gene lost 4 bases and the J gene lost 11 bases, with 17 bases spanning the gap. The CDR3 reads CASSSGQGVGYTF. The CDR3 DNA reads TGTGCCAGCAGCTCGGGACAAGGGGTTGGGTACACCTTC.

The chain's CDR3 is CASSQGLSNSPLHF. CDR3 DNA sequence: TGTGCCAGCAGTCAGGGACTTTCTAATTCACCCCTCCACTTT. The J gene is TRBJ1-6, the V gene TRBV28; maybe TRBD1 (5 bases). This CDR3 comprises 14 residues. Trimming left V 5 bases short and J 6 bases short, with 11 bases between. In germline, CDR1 is MDHEN, CDR2 SYDVKM.

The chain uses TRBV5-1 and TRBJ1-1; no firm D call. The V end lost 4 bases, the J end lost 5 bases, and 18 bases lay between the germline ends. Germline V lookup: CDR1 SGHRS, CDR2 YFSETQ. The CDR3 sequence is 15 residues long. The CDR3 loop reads CASSRAMGDGTEAFF. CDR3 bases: TGCGCCAGCAGCAGGGCGATGGGAGACGGAACTGAAGCTTTCTTT.

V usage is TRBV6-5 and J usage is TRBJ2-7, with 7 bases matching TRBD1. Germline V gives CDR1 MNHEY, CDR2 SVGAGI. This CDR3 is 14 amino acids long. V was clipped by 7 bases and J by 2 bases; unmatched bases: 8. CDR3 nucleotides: TGTGCCAGCACCCAACCGGACAGGACCTACGAGCAGTACTTC. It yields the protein CASTQPDRTYEQYF.

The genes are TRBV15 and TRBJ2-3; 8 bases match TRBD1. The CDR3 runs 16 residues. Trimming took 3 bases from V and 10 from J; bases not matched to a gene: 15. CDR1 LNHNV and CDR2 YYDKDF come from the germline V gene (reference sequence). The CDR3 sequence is CATSRGADRVWIPQYF. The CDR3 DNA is TGTGCCACCAGCAGGGGGGCGGACAGGGTTTGGATTCCGCAGTATTTT.

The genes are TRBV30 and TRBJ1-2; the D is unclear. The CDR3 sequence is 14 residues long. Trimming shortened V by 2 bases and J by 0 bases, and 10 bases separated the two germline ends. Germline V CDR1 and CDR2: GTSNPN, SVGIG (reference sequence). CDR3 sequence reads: CAWSPHRANYGYTF. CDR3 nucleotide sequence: TGTGCCTGGAGTCCGCACCGCGCTAACTATGGCTACACCTTC.

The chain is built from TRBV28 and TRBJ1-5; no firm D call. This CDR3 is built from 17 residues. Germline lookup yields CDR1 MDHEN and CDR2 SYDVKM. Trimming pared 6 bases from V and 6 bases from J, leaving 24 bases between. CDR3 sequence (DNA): TGTGCCAGCAGATTAGTAATTGCGCGTCTGTGGTCTCAGCCCCAGCATTTT. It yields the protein CASRLVIARLWSQPQHF.